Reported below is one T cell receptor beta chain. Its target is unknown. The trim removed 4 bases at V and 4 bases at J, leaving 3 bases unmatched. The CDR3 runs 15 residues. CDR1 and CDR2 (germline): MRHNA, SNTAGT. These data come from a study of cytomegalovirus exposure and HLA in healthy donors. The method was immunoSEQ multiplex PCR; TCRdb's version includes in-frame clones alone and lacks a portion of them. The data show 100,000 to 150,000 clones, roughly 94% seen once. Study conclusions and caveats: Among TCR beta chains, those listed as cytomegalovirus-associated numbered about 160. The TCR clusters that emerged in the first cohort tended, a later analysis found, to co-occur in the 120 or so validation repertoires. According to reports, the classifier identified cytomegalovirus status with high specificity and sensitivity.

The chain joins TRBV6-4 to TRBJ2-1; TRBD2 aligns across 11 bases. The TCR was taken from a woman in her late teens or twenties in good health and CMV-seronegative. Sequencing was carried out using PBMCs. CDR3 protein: CASSARLAGYNEQFF. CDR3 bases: TGTGCCAGCAGTGCCAGACTAGCGGGGTACAATGAGCAGTTCTTC.